This TCR beta chain appears in the sequencing data of a study of OX40 agonist ivuxolimab in advanced cancers. Some clones are missing from TCRdb's copy, which holds only in-frame ones; the method was immunoSEQ multiplex PCR. The table shows 69,000 or so clones, with 82% occurring only once. The CDR3 is made up of 15 amino acids. V trimming: 0 bases; J trimming: 9 bases; junction bases outside the gene matches: 8. Germline V gene data show CDR1 as SGHTA and CDR2 as FQGNSA. The sequence came from an adult with an advanced solid tumor such as melanoma, head and neck, liver or kidney cancer. J is TRBJ2-7 and V is TRBV7-2, with 10 bases fitting TRBD2. The starting material was CD4+ or CD8+ T cells sorted from blood, obtained in a trial of the OX40 agonist ivuxolimab. The CDR3 reads CASSLAAGGSLGQYF. The CDR3 DNA follows: TGTGCCAGCAGCTTAGCAGCGGGAGGGAGCCTTGGGCAGTACTTC.